This TCR beta chain was sequenced during a study of CD8+ T cells in alopecia areata. TCR sequencing used cDNA made by reverse transcription of extracted RNA. Generated by immunoSEQ multiplex PCR, the TCRdb table keeps only in-frame clones and is missing some. The sample includes about 76,000 clones, approximately 70% of them seen just once. Sample treatment: oral pan-JAK inhibitor, 5-10 mg twice daily. This sample comprised CD8+ T cells sorted from blood, obtained at week 24, from a patient treated with tofacitinib. The receptor's source is a human donor with alopecia areata.

The CDR3 region has the DNA TGCGCCAGCAGCCAAGATACTCCAGGGCTTGAGCAGTTCTTC. Protein: CASSQDTPGLEQFF. The chain combines TRBV4-3 with TRBJ2-1, with a tentative D call TRBD1 (5 bases). The CDR3 spans 14 residues. The germline CDR1 and CDR2 sequences are LGHNA and YSLEER. Trimming removed 0 bases at V and 9 bases at J, with 12 bases between.